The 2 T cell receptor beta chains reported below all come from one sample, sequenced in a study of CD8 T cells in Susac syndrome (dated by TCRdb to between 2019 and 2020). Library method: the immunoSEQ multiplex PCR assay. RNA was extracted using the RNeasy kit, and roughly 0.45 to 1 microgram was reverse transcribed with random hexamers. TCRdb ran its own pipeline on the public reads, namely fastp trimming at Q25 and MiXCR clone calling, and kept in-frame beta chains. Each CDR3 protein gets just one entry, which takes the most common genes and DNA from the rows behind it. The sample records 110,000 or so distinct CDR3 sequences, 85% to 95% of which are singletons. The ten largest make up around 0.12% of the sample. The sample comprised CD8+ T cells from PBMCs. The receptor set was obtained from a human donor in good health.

The CDR3 region has the DNA TGTGCCAGCAGTACGACGGCCAATGAGCAGTTCTTC. Its translation: CASSTTANEQFF. The chain recombines TRBV2 with TRBJ2-1, with D unclear. Germline-derived CDR1 and CDR2 are SNHLY and FYNNEI. The V end lost 5 bases, the J end lost 6 bases, and 8 bases lay between the germline ends. This CDR3 has 12 residues.

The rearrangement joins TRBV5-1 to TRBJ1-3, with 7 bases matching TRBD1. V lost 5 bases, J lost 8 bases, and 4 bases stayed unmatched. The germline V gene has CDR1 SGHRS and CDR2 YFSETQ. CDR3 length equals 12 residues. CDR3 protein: CASRQGTDTIYF. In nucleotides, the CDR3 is TGCGCCAGCAGACAGGGGACGGACACCATATATTTT.